This T cell receptor (beta chain) was sequenced in a study of cytomegalovirus exposure and HLA in healthy donors. General study findings and limits: The majority of TCR sequences were rare, yet some public TCRs appeared in many donors.

V lost 3 bases and J lost 1, with 20 bases in between. Germline V lookup: CDR1 SGDLS, CDR2 YYNGEE. This CDR3 contains 18 residues. Assay: immunoSEQ multiplex PCR; the TCRdb copy retains only in-frame clones and omits some. The sample contains about 160,000 clones, 96% of which appear only once. This clone was counted a single time. The target antigen is unknown. Specimen: PBMCs. The source of this sequence is a woman aged 18 to 35 in good health and CMV-seronegative. The chain couples TRBV9 to TRBJ2-1, with a tentative D call TRBD1 (6 bases). The CDR3 loop reads CASSEGTGPPSSYNEQFF. The CDR3 DNA follows: TGTGCCAGCAGCGAGGGAACAGGGCCCCCGTCATCCTACAATGAGCAGTTCTTC.